Shown below are 13 T cell receptor beta chains from a single sample sequenced in a study of OX40 agonist ivuxolimab in advanced cancers. This table comes from immunoSEQ multiplex PCR, and its TCRdb copy is limited to in-frame clones, with some not included. Of 55,000 to 80,000 clones listed, about 92% are singletons. The sample here was CD4+ or CD8+ T cells sorted from blood, taken in a trial of the OX40 agonist ivuxolimab. The receptors were sampled from an adult with an advanced solid tumor such as melanoma, head and neck, liver or kidney cancer.

The rearrangement links TRBV18 to TRBJ2-5, with 11 bases lining up with TRBD1. Germline V gives CDR1 KGHSH, CDR2 LQKENI. J was trimmed by 5 bases and V by 3 bases; bases with no gene match: 8. CDR3 length: 16 residues. This chain's CDR3 is CASSPVGQGAGETQYF. The CDR3 nucleotides read TGTGCCAGCTCACCCGTCGGACAGGGGGCGGGGGAGACCCAGTACTTC.

The rearrangement links TRBV30 to TRBJ2-5, with D perhaps matching TRBD1 (6 bases). The assigned J gene may be wrong: the sequence end matches TRBJ2-7 better. In germline, CDR1 is GTSNPN, CDR2 SVGIG (reference sequence). This CDR3 is 12 amino acids long. The CDR3 sequence is CAWSQQGYEQYF. The CDR3 nucleotides read TGTGCCTGGAGTCAACAGGGTTACGAGCAGTACTTC.

This chain uses TRBV14 with TRBJ2-2; tentative D call: TRBD1 (5 bases). Germline V gene sequence: CDR1 SGHDN, CDR2 FVKESK. Trimming took 0 bases from V and 4 from J, leaving 12 bases between them. This CDR3 is built from 16 residues. CDR3 protein: CASSQDWGLSTGELFF. CDR3 bases: TGTGCCAGCAGCCAAGACTGGGGCTTGAGCACCGGGGAGCTGTTTTTT.

The V gene is TRBV7-2, the J gene TRBJ1-5; no clear D gene. The CDR3 sequence is 14 residues long. Trimming pared 2 bases from V and 0 bases from J, leaving 5 bases between. The V gene's germline CDR1 is SGHTA and CDR2 FQGNSA. The CDR3 is CASSLSNSNQPQHF. The CDR3 DNA reads as TGTGCCAGCAGCTTAAGTAATAGCAATCAGCCCCAGCATTTT. Variable domain in full (rest from reference TRBV7-2 and TRBJ1-5): GAGVSQSPSNKVTEKGKDVELRCDPISGHTALYWYRQSLGQGLEFLIYFQGNSAPDKSGLPSDRFSAERTGGSVSTLTIQRTQQEDSAVYLCASSLSNSNQPQHFGDGTRLSIL.

The genes are TRBV19 and TRBJ1-5; no firm D call. Germline CDR1 and CDR2: LNHDA and SQIVND (reference sequence). The CDR3 has 15 residues. Trimming removed 3 bases from V and 2 bases from J, with 11 bases in between. In DNA form, the CDR3 reads TGTGCCAGTAGTATCGGGTCGGCTGGCAATCAGCCCCAGCATTTT. Protein sequence: CASSIGSAGNQPQHF.

This rearrangement joins TRBV6-1 to TRBJ1-6; a weak D match, TRBD1 (5 bases). Per germline, CDR1 MNHNS and CDR2 SASEGT. Trimming removed 11 bases from V and 0 bases from J, with 14 bases in between. This CDR3 region has 15 residues. CDR3 nucleotides: TGTGCCGGGGGGAACAGCCGCTCCTATAATTCACCCCTCCACTTT. As protein: CAGGNSRSYNSPLHF.

Here the CDR3 reads CAISASGLHSNQPQHF. Here the CDR3 DNA reads TGTGCCATCAGTGCCTCGGGACTCCATAGCAATCAGCCCCAGCATTTT. This chain uses TRBV10-3 with TRBJ1-5, with a weak D call TRBD1 (5 bases). Germline CDR1 and CDR2: ENHRY and SYGVKD. V lost 4 bases to trimming and J lost 0 bases, with 13 bases between them. The CDR3 extends over 16 amino acids.

The J gene is TRBJ2-1, the V gene TRBV11-2; D remains ambiguous. CDR1 is SGHAT, CDR2 FQNNGV, per germline. CDR3 length: 12 residues. The V gene lost 8 bases and the J gene lost 6 bases, with 11 bases spanning the gap. CDR3 sequence: CASGSSSNEQFF. Here the CDR3 DNA reads TGTGCCAGCGGATCCTCATCCAATGAGCAGTTCTTC.

The gene calls are TRBV10-1 and TRBJ2-7; 7 nucleotides align to TRBD2. The V gene's germline CDR1 is WNHNN and CDR2 SYGVQD (reference sequence). The CDR3 is 12 amino acids. J was trimmed by 6 bases and V by 6 bases; bases with no gene match: 5. The CDR3, as DNA: TGCGCCAGCAGCGGCCCGGGGGGCGAGCAGTACTTC. Amino acids: CASSGPGGEQYF.

The chain couples TRBV14 to TRBJ2-5; 11 nucleotides align to TRBD2. The J call is in doubt because the DNA end fits TRBJ2-7 better. Per the germline V gene, CDR1 is SGHDN and CDR2 is FVKESK. The CDR3 runs to 15 residues. CDR3 sequence (DNA): TGTGCCAGCAGCCTCAGACTAGCGGGACTCTACGAGCAGTACTTC. Translation gives CASSLRLAGLYEQYF.

J is TRBJ2-7 and V is TRBV18; TRBD1 matches 8 bases. This CDR3 comprises 16 residues. Germline CDR1 KGHSH, CDR2 LQKENI. V trimming: 2 bases; J trimming: 4 bases; junction bases outside the gene matches: 10. The CDR3 loop is CASSPLGTGGRYEQYF. CDR3 nucleotides: TGTGCCAGCTCACCATTAGGGACAGGAGGACGGTACGAGCAGTACTTC.

The rearrangement links TRBV29-1 to TRBJ2-2; 13 bases line up with TRBD2. The CDR3 has 13 residues. V gave up 7 bases and J gave up 6 bases; unmatched junction bases: 2. The V gene's germline CDR1 is SQVTM and CDR2 ANQGSEA. The CDR3 protein is CSGGTSGAGELFF. CDR3 DNA: TGCAGCGGCGGGACTAGCGGGGCCGGGGAGCTGTTTTTT.

CDR3 loop: CASSPLDRGYQPQHF. The CDR3 bases are TGTGCCAGCAGCCCCCTGGACAGGGGTTACCAGCCCCAGCATTTT. The J gene is TRBJ1-5, the V gene TRBV6-1; 9 bases line up with TRBD1. This CDR3 is 15 amino acids long. J gave up 7 bases and V 6 bases, and 10 bases lay outside the gene matches. Germline V gene sequence: CDR1 MNHNS, CDR2 SASEGT.